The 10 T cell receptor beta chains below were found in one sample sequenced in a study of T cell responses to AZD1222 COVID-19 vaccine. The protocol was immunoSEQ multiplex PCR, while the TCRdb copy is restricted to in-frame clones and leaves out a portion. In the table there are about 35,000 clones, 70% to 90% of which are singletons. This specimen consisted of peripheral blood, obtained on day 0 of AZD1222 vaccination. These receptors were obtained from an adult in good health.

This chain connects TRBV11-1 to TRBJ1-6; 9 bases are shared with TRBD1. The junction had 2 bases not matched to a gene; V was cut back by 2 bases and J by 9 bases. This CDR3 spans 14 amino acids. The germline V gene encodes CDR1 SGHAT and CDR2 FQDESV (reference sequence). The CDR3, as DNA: TGTGCCAGCAGCTTAAGACAGGGGGTTTCACCCCTCCACTTT. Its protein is CASSLRQGVSPLHF.

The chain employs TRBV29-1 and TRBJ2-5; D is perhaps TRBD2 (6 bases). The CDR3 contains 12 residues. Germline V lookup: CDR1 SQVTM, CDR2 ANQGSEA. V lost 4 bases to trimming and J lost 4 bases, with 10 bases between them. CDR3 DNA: TGCAGCGTTGCCGGGGGAGGAGAGACCCAGTACTTC. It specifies CSVAGGGETQYF.

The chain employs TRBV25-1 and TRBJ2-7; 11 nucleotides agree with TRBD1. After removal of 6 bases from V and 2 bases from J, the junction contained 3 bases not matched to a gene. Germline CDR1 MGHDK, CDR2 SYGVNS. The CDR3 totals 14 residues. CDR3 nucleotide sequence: TGTGCCAGCAGCCTGGGACAGGGGGCCTACGAGCAGTACTTC. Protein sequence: CASSLGQGAYEQYF.

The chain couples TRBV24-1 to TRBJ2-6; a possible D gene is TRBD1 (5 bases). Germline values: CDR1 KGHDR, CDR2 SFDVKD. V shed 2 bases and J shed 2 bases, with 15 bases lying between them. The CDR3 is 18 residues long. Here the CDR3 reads CATSDSVDSFTGANVLTF. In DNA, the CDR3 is TGTGCCACCAGTGATTCGGTTGACAGTTTCACTGGGGCCAACGTCCTGACTTTC.

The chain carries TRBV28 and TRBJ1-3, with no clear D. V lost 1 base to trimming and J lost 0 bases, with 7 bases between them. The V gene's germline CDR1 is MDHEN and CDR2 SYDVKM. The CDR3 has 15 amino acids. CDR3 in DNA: TGTGCCAGCAGTTTATACCGGTCCTCTGGAAACACCATATATTTT. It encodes CASSLYRSSGNTIYF. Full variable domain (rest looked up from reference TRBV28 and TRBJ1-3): DVKVTQSSRYLVKRTGEKVFLECVQDMDHENMFWYRQDPGLGLRLIYFSYDVKMKEKGDIPEGYSVSREKKERFSLILESASTNQTSMYLCASSLYRSSGNTIYFGEGSWLTVV.

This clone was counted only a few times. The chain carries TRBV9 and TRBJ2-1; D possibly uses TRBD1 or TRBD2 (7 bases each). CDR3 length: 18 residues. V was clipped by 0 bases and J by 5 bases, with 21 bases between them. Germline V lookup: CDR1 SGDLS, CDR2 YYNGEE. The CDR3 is CASSVAQGGGGRNNEQFF. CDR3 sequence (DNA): TGTGCCAGCAGCGTAGCCCAGGGGGGCGGGGGTAGAAACAATGAGCAGTTCTTC. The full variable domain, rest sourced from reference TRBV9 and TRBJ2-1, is DSGVTQTPKHLITATGQRVTLRCSPRSGDLSVYWYQQSLDQGLQFLIQYYNGEERAKGNILERFSAQQFPDLHSELNLSSLELGDSALYFCASSVAQGGGGRNNEQFFGPGTRLTVL.

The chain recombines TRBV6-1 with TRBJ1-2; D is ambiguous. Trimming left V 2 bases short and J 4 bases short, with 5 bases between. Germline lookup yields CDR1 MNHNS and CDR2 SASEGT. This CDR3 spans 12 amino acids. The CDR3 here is CASSERIYGYTF. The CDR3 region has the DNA TGTGCCAGCAGTGAACGGATCTATGGCTACACCTTC.

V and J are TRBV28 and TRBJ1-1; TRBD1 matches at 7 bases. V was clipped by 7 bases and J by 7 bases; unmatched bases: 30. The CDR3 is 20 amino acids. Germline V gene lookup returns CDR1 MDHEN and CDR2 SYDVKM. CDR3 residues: CASTRLDVLREGAKGGEAFF. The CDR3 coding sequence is TGTGCCAGCACCCGACTCGACGTACTCAGGGAGGGGGCGAAGGGCGGTGAAGCTTTCTTT.

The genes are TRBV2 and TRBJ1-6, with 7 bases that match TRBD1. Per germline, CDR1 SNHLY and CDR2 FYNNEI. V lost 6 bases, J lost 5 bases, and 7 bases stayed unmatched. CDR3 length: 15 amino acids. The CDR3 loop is CASREGQLNNSPLHF. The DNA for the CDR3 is TGTGCCAGCAGAGAGGGACAGCTTAATAATTCACCCCTCCACTTT. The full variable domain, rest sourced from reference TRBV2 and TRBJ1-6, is EPEVTQTPSHQVTQMGQEVILRCVPISNHLYFYWYRQILGQKVEFLVSFYNNEISEKSEIFDDQFSVERPDGSNFTLKIRSTKLEDSAMYFCASREGQLNNSPLHFGNGTRLTVT.

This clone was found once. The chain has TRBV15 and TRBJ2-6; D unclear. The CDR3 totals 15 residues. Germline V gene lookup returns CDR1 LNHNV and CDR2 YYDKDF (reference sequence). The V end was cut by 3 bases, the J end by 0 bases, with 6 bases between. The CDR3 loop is CATSSQSSGANVLTF. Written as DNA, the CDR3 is TGTGCCACCAGCAGCCAGAGCTCTGGGGCCAACGTCCTGACTTTC.